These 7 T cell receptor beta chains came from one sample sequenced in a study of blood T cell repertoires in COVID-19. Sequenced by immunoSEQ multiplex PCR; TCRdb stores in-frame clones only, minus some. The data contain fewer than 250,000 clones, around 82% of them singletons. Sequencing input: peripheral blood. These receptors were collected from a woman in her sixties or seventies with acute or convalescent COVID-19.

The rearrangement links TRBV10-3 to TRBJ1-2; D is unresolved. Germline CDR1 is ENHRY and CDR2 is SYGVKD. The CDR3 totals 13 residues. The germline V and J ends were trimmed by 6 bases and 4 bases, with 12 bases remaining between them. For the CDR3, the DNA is TGTGCCATCAGGGACTTTACGCGCTATGGCTACACCTTC. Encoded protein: CAIRDFTRYGYTF.

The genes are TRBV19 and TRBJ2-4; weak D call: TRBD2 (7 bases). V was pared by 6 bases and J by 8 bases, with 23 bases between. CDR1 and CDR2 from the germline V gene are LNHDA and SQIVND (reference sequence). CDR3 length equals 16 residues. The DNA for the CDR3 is TGTGCCAGTAGCCCAGTGGGGGGGGCGAGTAGAGACATTCAGTACTTC. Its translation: CASSPVGGASRDIQYF.

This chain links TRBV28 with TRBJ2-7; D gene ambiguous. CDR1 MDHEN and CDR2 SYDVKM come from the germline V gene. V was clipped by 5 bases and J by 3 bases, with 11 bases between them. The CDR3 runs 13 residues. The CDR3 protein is CASSGPPGYEQYF. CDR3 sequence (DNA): TGTGCCAGCAGTGGCCCGCCGGGCTACGAGCAGTACTTC.

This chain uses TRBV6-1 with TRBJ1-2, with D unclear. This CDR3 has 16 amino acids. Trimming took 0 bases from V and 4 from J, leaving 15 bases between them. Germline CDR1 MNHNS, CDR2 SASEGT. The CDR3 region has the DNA TGTGCCAGCAGTGAAGCGGGCGGGGTCGCCACCTATGGCTACACCTTC. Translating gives CASSEAGGVATYGYTF.

In nucleotides, the CDR3 is TGTGCCAGCAGTTCCCCCGGGACAGGGACCTACGAGCAGTACTTC. This encodes CASSSPGTGTYEQYF. The V and J genes are TRBV27 and TRBJ2-7; TRBD1 aligns across 9 bases. After removal of 4 bases from V and 2 bases from J, the junction contained 6 bases not matched to a gene. CDR3 length equals 15 residues. The germline V gene has CDR1 MNHEY and CDR2 SMNVEV (reference sequence).

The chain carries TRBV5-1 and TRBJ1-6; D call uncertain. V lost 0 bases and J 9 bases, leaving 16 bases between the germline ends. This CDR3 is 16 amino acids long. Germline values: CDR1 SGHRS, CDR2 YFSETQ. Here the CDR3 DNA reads TGCGCCAGCAGCTTGGACCGACCCGGGTGGAGTTCACCCCTCCACTTT. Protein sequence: CASSLDRPGWSSPLHF.

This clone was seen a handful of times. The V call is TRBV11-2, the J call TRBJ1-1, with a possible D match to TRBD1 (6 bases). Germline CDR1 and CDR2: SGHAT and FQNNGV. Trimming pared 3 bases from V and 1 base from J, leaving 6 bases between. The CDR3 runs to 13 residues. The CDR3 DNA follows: TGTGCCAGCAGCTTGGACAGGAACACTGAAGCTTTCTTT. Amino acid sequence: CASSLDRNTEAFF.